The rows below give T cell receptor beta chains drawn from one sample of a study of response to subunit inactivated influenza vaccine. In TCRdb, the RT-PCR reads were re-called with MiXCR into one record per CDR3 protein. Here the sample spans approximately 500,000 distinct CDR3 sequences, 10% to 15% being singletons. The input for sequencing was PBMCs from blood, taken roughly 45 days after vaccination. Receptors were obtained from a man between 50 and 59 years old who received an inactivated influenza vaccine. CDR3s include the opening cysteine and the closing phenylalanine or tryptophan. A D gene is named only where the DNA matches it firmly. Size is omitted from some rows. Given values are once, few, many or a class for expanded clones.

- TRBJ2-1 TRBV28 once TGTGCCAGCAGTTCCACGAGGGGTTGGGGCCCCAATGAGCAGTTCTTC CASSSTRGWGPNEQFF
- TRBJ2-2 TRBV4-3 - TGCGCCAGCAGCCAAGATTTCTATAGCAGATCTAGCCCCGGGGAGCTGTTTTTT CASSQDFYSRSSPGELFF
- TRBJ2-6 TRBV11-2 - TGTGCCAGCAGCTTAACAGGGTGGATATCTGGGGCCAACGTCCTGACTTTC CASSLTGWISGANVLTF
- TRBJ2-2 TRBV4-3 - TGCGCCAGCAGCCCGATGGGCGGGGTTGAGAACACCGGGGAGCTGTTTTTT CASSPMGGVENTGELFF
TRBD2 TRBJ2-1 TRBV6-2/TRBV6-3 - TGTGCCAGCAGTTATTCCGGGACTAGCGGGGGTCACTACAATGAGCAGTTCTTC CASSYSGTSGGHYNEQFF
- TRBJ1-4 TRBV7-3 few TGTGCCAGCAGCCCTGGACCGCGTTCAACTAATGAAAAACTGTTTTTT CASSPGPRSTNEKLFF
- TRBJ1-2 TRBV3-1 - TGTGCCAGCAGCCACCGGGGTTCTAACTATGGCTACACCTTC CASSHRGSNYGYTF
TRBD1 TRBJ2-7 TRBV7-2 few TGTGCCAGCAGCTTAGCGTCCGGGACAGGGGCCTACGAGCAGTACTTC CASSLASGTGAYEQYF
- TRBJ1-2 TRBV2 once TGTGCCAGCACCATTGGGGCGGCTGGCTACACCTTC CASTIGAAGYTF
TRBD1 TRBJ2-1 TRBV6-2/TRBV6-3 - TGTGCCAGCAGTTACTCGCCCGGACAGGGTTCCTACAATGAGCAGTTCTTC CASSYSPGQGSYNEQFF
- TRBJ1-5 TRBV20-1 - TGCAGTGCCCCGGACCTCAGGGGCGGACAGCCCCAGCATTTT CSAPDLRGGQPQHF
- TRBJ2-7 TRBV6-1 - TGTGCCAGCAGTAAATCTCTTATTTCAACAGGGTCCGAGCTCTACTACGAGCAGTACTTC CASSKSLISTGSELYYEQYF
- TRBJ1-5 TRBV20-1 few TGCAGTGCCGGTAGCCCGAGGGAGAAGCCCCAGCATTTT CSAGSPREKPQHF
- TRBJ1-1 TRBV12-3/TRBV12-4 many TGTGCCAGCAGACTCAGGGAGAACACTGAAGCTTTCTTT CASRLRENTEAFF
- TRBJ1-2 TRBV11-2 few TGTGCCAGCAGCTCAGGGAACTATGGCTACACCTTC CASSSGNYGYTF
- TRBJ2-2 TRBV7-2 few TGTGCCAGCAGCTTAGATTACTGGGACGACACCGGGGAGCTGTTTTTT CASSLDYWDDTGELFF
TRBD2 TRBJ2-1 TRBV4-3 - TGCGCCAGCAGCCAAGCGTGGGCTAGCGGGTGGGGAGAGCAGTTCTTC CASSQAWASGWGEQFF
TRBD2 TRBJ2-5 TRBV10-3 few TGTGCCATCAGGCTAGCGGGAGAAGAGACCCAGTACTTC CAIRLAGEETQYF
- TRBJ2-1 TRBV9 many TGTGCCAGCAGCGTAGATTACAATGAGCAGTTCTTC CASSVDYNEQFF
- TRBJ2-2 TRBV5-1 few TGCGCCAGCAGCTTGGCCGCTGCTCCTACCGGGGAGCTGTTTTTT CASSLAAAPTGELFF
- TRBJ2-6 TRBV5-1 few TGCGCCAGCAGCTTGGCTGGTGGGGCCAACGTCCTGACTTTC CASSLAGGANVLTF
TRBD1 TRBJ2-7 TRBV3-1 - TGTGCCAGCAGCCTAGGGGGCAGGGATGGCGAGCAGTACTTC CASSLGGRDGEQYF
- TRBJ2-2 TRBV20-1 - TGCAGTGCTAGAGAGGGCTCCACCGGGGAGCTGTTTTTT CSAREGSTGELFF
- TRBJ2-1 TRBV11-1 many TGTGCCAGCAGCCCCATGACCCCACAGGGAAATAAATACAATGAGCAGTTCTTC CASSPMTPQGNKYNEQFF
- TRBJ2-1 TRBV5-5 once TGTGCCAGCAGCTTGGGGGCCCAGGTCTACAATGAGCAGTTCTTC CASSLGAQVYNEQFF
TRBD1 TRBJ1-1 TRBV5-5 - TGTGCCAGCAGCTTGGGACAGGGGTGGACTGAAGCTTTCTTT CASSLGQGWTEAFF
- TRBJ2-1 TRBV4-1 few TGCGCCAGCAGCCAAGTCGGGAGCTCCTACAATGAGCAGTTCTTC CASSQVGSSYNEQFF
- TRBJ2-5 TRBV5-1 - TGCGCCAGCAGCGGGCTAACTAGTTTGCGGGAGACCCAGTACTTC CASSGLTSLRETQYF
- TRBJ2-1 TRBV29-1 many TGCAGCGTCTATCACAATGAGCAGTTCTTC CSVYHNEQFF
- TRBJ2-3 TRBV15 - TGTGCCACCAGCGGACATCTCCCTACGCAGTATTTT CATSGHLPTQYF
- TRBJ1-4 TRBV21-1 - TGTGCCAGCTCACAGGGGCAAGATGAAAAACTGTTTTTT CASSQGQDEKLFF
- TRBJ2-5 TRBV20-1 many TGCAGTGCTAGAGAGAGGGGGAGTGAGACCCAGTACTTC CSARERGSETQYF
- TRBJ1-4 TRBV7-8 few TGTGCCAGCAGCTTGGTCTGGCCTTCTAATGAAAAACTGTTTTTT CASSLVWPSNEKLFF
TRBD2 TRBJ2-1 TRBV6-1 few TGTGCCAGCAGTAGCCGGGAGGGCCCCCATGAGCAGTTCTTC CASSSREGPHEQFF
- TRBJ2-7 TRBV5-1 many TGCGCCAGCAGCTTATCCCAAGGCAGCGAGCAGTACTTC CASSLSQGSEQYF
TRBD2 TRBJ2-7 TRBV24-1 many TGTGCCACCAGTGCCACCGGGCTAGCGGTACACGAGCAGTACTTC CATSATGLAVHEQYF
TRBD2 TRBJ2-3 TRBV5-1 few TGCGCCAGCAGCTCGGGACTAGTTGGGCTTGGCACAGATACGCAGTATTTT CASSSGLVGLGTDTQYF
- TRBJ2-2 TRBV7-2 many TGTGCCAGCAGCTCTTTAAAAATGGAGCTGTTTTTT CASSSLKMELFF
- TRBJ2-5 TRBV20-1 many TGCAGTGCTAGAACAGGGTGGGAGACCCAGTACTTC CSARTGWETQYF
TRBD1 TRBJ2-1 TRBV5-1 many TGCGCCAGCAGCCCCCGGACAGGGGCCGGTAATGAGCAGTTCTTC CASSPRTGAGNEQFF
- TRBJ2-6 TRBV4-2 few TGTGCCAGCAGCCAGCCGGGACGGGAATTCTCTGGGGCCAACGTCCTGACTTTC CASSQPGREFSGANVLTF
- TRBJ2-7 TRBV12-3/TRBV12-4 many TGTGCCAGCAGTTTCCGGGAGCGGTACGAGCAGTACTTC CASSFRERYEQYF
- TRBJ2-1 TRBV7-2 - TGTGCCAGCAGCTTAGGGGCGGGAACGGGCAATGAGCAGTTCTTC CASSLGAGTGNEQFF
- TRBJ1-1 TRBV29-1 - TGCAGCGTTGGATCTACAGTGAACACTGAAGCTTTCTTT CSVGSTVNTEAFF
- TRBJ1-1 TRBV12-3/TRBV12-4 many TGTGCCAGCAGCCCCTGGGGCACTGAAGCTTTCTTT CASSPWGTEAFF